These 22 T cell receptor beta chains share one sample of origin, sequenced in a study of cytomegalovirus exposure and HLA in healthy donors listed by TCRdb under 2017. The method behind the library was the immunoSEQ multiplex PCR assay. For the multiplex PCR, a mixture combining 60 forward primers for TCR Vbeta segments and 13 reverse primers for TCR Jbeta segments was used. TCRdb took over this immuneACCESS table, retaining in-frame rearrangements with V and J assigned. Such tables are incomplete; in checked studies, under half of the missing clones stem from an unresolved V gene, and the remainder is unexplained. The sample includes roughly 120,000 clones, with 70% to 85% observed a single time. The ten most abundant clones make up around 10% of the sample. Sequencing was done on a sample of PBMCs. The receptors were gathered from a woman aged 50 to 60 in good health and CMV-seropositive.

This chain joins TRBV4-1 and TRBJ2-7, with 10 bases matching TRBD2. CDR3 length equals 16 residues. J was trimmed by 6 bases and V by 2 bases; bases with no gene match: 10. Germline lookup yields CDR1 MGHRA and CDR2 YSYEKL. CDR3 in amino acids: CASSQTLTLAGVEQYF. In DNA form, the CDR3 reads TGCGCCAGCAGCCAAACCCTTACCCTAGCGGGAGTCGAGCAGTACTTC.

The chain is built from TRBV5-6 and TRBJ2-5; TRBD1 agrees at 9 bases. The germline gives CDR1 SGHDT, CDR2 YYEEEE. The CDR3 spans 15 residues. Trimming removed 4 bases from V and 5 bases from J; junction bases left unmatched: 9. CDR3 protein: CASSGGDRAQETQYF. CDR3 nucleotide sequence: TGTGCCAGCAGCGGGGGGGACAGGGCCCAGGAGACCCAGTACTTC.

The chain is built from TRBV18 and TRBJ2-5, with 9 positions matching TRBD1. In germline, CDR1 is KGHSH, CDR2 LQKENI. The CDR3 totals 15 residues. V was clipped by 3 bases and J by 5 bases; unmatched bases: 7. CDR3 loop: CASSPRQGESETQYF. CDR3 nucleotides: TGTGCCAGCTCACCCAGACAGGGGGAGAGTGAGACCCAGTACTTC. The full variable domain, with the rest looked up from reference TRBV18 and TRBJ2-5, is NAGVMQNPRHLVRRRGQEARLRCSPMKGHSHVYWYRQLPEEGLKFMVYLQKENIIDESGMPKERFSAEFPKEGPSILRIQQVVRGDSAAYFCASSPRQGESETQYFGPGTRLLVL.

The chain carries TRBV30 and TRBJ1-5; D uncertain. Trimming removed 2 bases at V and 8 bases at J, with 16 bases between. This CDR3 region has 14 residues. In germline, CDR1 is GTSNPN, CDR2 SVGIG (reference sequence). The DNA for the CDR3 is TGTGCCTGGAGTCAGCGGCTAGGCCCCGAGCCCCAGCATTTT. Protein: CAWSQRLGPEPQHF.

The rearrangement links TRBV19 to TRBJ1-1; maybe TRBD1 (5 bases). The CDR3 totals 14 residues. The germline CDR1 and CDR2 sequences are LNHDA and SQIVND (reference sequence). Trimming shortened V by 7 bases and J by 6 bases, and 18 bases separated the two germline ends. The CDR3 DNA sequence: TGTGCCAGTAAGTATAGGGGAAATGCGGCTGAAGCTTTCTTT. Protein: CASKYRGNAAEAFF. Filled out from reference TRBV19 and TRBJ1-1, the complete variable domain reads DGGITQSPKYLFRKEGQNVTLSCEQNLNHDAMYWYRQDPGQGLRLIYYSQIVNDFQKGDIAEGYSVSREKKESFPLTVTSAQKNPTAFYLCASKYRGNAAEAFFGQGTRLTVV.

This clone was recorded a few times. The chain's CDR3 is CASSRTLLNEKLFF. The CDR3 DNA reads as TGTGCCAGCTCTCGGACACTGCTTAATGAAAAACTGTTTTTT. The chain is built from TRBV6-5 and TRBJ1-4; D is possibly TRBD1 (5 bases). The CDR3 has 14 residues. V was clipped by 8 bases and J by 4 bases, with 14 bases between them. Germline V gene sequence: CDR1 MNHEY, CDR2 SVGAGI.

The chain links TRBV28 to TRBJ1-4, with D possibly being TRBD1 (6 bases). Trimming left V 6 bases short and J 4 bases short, with 18 bases between. This CDR3 contains 16 residues. Looked up from germline, CDR1 is MDHEN and CDR2 is SYDVKM. CDR3 DNA sequence: TGTGCCAGCAGGAGTTACAGGGCTTGGGATAATGAAAAACTGTTTTTT. This gives the protein CASRSYRAWDNEKLFF.

V is TRBV6-1 and J is TRBJ1-1, with TRBD1 as a possible D gene (6 bases). Trimming cost V 5 bases and J 11 bases, with 12 bases left between them. There are 11 residues in the CDR3. Germline V gives CDR1 MNHNS, CDR2 SASEGT. DNA of the CDR3: TGTGCCAGCAGTACACAGGGTGGGGCTTTCTTT. This sequence encodes CASSTQGGAFF.

The chain links TRBV5-1 to TRBJ2-1, with TRBD2 matching 9 bases. The CDR3 is made up of 15 amino acids. Germline-derived CDR1 and CDR2 are SGHRS and YFSETQ. J gave up 10 bases and V 4 bases, and 12 bases lay outside the gene matches. The CDR3: CASSRAGTSSQEQFF. Written as DNA, the CDR3 is TGCGCCAGCAGCCGGGCCGGGACTAGCTCTCAAGAGCAGTTCTTC.

J is TRBJ1-1 and V is TRBV27; the D is unclear. The ends were cut back, 3 bases at V and 5 bases at J, with 13 bases in the middle. This CDR3 comprises 14 residues. Germline V lookup: CDR1 MNHEY, CDR2 SMNVEV (reference sequence). CDR3 amino acids: CASSFSGFGTEAFF. CDR3 DNA: TGTGCCAGCAGTTTTTCGGGGTTTGGGACTGAAGCTTTCTTT.

This clone came up once. The J gene is TRBJ2-7, the V gene TRBV5-1; 13 bases fit TRBD2. Trimming took 4 bases from V and 3 from J; bases not matched to a gene: 7. CDR3 length: 16 amino acids. Germline CDR1 is SGHRS and CDR2 is YFSETQ. The CDR3 coding sequence is TGCGCCAGCAGCCCACTCGGGACTAGCGGGAACTACGAGCAGTACTTC. Translating gives CASSPLGTSGNYEQYF.

The V gene is TRBV11-2, the J gene TRBJ2-7, with TRBD1 matching over 10 bases. CDR1 and CDR2 (germline): SGHAT, FQNNGV. The CDR3 is 14 amino acids. The V segment lost 5 bases and the J segment 3 bases; nucleotides outside the gene matches: 4. CDR3 sequence: CASSPGQGIYEQYF. The CDR3 coding sequence is TGTGCCAGCAGCCCGGGACAGGGGATCTACGAGCAGTACTTC.

This clone showed up just once. This rearrangement joins TRBV18 to TRBJ1-5; D call uncertain. Germline loops: CDR1 KGHSH, CDR2 LQKENI. CDR3 length equals 13 residues. V dropped 8 bases and J dropped 0 bases, with 8 bases sitting between them. The CDR3 spells CASGPVSNQPQHF. CDR3 nucleotide sequence: TGTGCCAGCGGGCCGGTTAGCAATCAGCCCCAGCATTTT.

In its sample, this clone was seen a few times. CDR3 sequence: CARSVVNTEAFF. The CDR3 region has the DNA TGTGCCAGAAGCGTAGTTAACACTGAAGCTTTCTTT. The chain links TRBV5-3 to TRBJ1-1; D is unresolved. TRBV5-3 is an open reading frame whose function is uncertain. The CDR3 totals 12 residues. Between the trimmed V and J ends, which lost 4 bases and 2 bases, there was a span of 6 bases.

This chain uses TRBV5-6 with TRBJ1-6; D is uncertain. The germline gives CDR1 SGHDT, CDR2 YYEEEE. CDR3 length equals 16 residues. V lost 0 bases and J lost 9, with 16 bases in between. The CDR3 nucleotides read TGTGCCAGCAGCTTGGGTGCCAGTCTGGCAATTTCACCCCTCCACTTT. It specifies CASSLGASLAISPLHF.

This chain connects TRBV6-4 to TRBJ1-1; D is undetermined. Trimming left V 3 bases short and J 4 bases short, with 15 bases between. CDR3 length: 15 residues. CDR1 is MRHNA and CDR2 is SNTAGT in the germline V gene. The CDR3 nucleotides read TGTGCCAGCAGTGAGGGTGGTGGAGGTTCCACTGAAGCTTTCTTT. This sequence encodes CASSEGGGGSTEAFF.

The gene calls are TRBV9 and TRBJ2-3, with TRBD2 matching over 10 bases. The trim removed 4 bases at V and 3 bases at J, leaving 8 bases unmatched. CDR3 length: 16 amino acids. Germline CDR1 SGDLS, CDR2 YYNGEE. This CDR3 is CASSPRTSGLTDTQYF. As DNA, the CDR3 is TGTGCCAGCAGCCCGAGGACTAGCGGTCTAACAGATACGCAGTATTTT. The full variable domain, in which reference TRBV9 and TRBJ2-3 provide the parts outside the CDR3, is DSGVTQTPKHLITATGQRVTLRCSPRSGDLSVYWYQQSLDQGLQFLIQYYNGEERAKGNILERFSAQQFPDLHSELNLSSLELGDSALYFCASSPRTSGLTDTQYFGPGTRLTVL.

The chain couples TRBV6-5 to TRBJ2-2, with 7 bases that match TRBD2. J was trimmed by 10 bases and V by 8 bases; bases with no gene match: 7. The length of the CDR3 is 12 residues. Germline V gene data show CDR1 as MNHEY and CDR2 as SVGAGI. CDR3 amino acids: CASPSGSVELFF. CDR3 nucleotides: TGTGCCAGCCCTAGCGGTAGCGTGGAGCTGTTTTTT.

This chain connects TRBV6-5 to TRBJ2-7; D may be TRBD2 (5 bases). The CDR3 length is 13 residues. CDR1 is MNHEY, CDR2 SVGAGI, per germline. V lost 6 bases, J lost 2 bases, and 11 bases lay in between. CDR3 nucleotide sequence: TGTGCCAGCAGGGAGGCAGCGGCCTACGAGCAGTACTTC. Protein: CASREAAAYEQYF.

This clone was recorded a few times. This chain joins TRBV2 and TRBJ2-3, with TRBD1 matching over 9 bases. The germline V gene has CDR1 SNHLY and CDR2 FYNNEI. Germline trimming cut 8 bases from V and 4 bases from J; bases unmatched to any gene: 7. The CDR3 covers 14 residues. The CDR3 DNA reads TGTGCCAGCGATGGGGACAGGGTAGCAGATACGCAGTATTTT. Its protein is CASDGDRVADTQYF.

The rearrangement links TRBV18 to TRBJ2-2; TRBD1 agrees at 9 bases. The CDR3 has 18 residues. The germline V gene encodes CDR1 KGHSH and CDR2 LQKENI. The V and J ends lost 2 bases and 2 bases, in that order; junction bases with no gene match: 9. CDR3 sequence reads: CASSPNQLGQGNTGELFF. DNA for the CDR3: TGTGCCAGCTCACCAAATCAGTTGGGACAGGGTAACACCGGGGAGCTGTTTTTT.

The CDR3 coding sequence is TGTGCCAGCGGAAGGCGGACAGGTAACACTGAAGCTTTCTTT. This sequence encodes CASGRRTGNTEAFF. V usage is TRBV6-5 and J usage is TRBJ1-1, with 7 bases lining up with TRBD1. Trimming cost V 8 bases and J 2 bases; bases outside gene matches: 8. From germline, CDR1 is MNHEY and CDR2 SVGAGI. The CDR3 is 14 amino acids.